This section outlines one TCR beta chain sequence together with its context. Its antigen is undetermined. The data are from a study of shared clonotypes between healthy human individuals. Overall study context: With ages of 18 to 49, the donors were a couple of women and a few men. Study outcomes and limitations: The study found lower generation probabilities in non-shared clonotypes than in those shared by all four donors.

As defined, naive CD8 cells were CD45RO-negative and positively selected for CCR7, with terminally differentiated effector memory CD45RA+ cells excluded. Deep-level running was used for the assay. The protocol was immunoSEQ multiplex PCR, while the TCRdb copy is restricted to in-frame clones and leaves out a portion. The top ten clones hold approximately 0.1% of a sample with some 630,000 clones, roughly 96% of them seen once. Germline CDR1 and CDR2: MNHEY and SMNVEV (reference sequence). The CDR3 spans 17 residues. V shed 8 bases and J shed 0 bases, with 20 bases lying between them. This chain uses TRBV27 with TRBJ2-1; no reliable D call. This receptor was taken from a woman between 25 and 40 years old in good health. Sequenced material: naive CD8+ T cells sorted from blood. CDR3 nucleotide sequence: TGTGCCAGCTCCCTACTCCCTGGCGAAGGCTCCTACAATGAGCAGTTCTTC. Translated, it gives CASSLLPGEGSYNEQFF.